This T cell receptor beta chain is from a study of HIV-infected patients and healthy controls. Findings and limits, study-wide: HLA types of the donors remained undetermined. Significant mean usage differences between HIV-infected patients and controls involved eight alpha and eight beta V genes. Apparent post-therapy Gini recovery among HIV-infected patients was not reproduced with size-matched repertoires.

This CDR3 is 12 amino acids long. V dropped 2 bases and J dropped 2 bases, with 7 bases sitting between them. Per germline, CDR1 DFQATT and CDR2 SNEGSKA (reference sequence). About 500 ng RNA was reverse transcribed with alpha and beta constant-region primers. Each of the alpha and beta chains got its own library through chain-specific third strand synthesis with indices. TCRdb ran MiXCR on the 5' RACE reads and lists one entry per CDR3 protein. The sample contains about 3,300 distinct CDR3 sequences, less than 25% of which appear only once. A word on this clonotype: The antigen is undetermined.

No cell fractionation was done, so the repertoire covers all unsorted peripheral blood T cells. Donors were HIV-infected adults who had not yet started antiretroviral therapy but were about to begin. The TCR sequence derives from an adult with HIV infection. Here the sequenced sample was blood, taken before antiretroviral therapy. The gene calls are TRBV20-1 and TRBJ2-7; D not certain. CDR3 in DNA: TGCAGTGCTAGAAGGGTTGCCTACGAGCAGTACTTC. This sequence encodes CSARRVAYEQYF.